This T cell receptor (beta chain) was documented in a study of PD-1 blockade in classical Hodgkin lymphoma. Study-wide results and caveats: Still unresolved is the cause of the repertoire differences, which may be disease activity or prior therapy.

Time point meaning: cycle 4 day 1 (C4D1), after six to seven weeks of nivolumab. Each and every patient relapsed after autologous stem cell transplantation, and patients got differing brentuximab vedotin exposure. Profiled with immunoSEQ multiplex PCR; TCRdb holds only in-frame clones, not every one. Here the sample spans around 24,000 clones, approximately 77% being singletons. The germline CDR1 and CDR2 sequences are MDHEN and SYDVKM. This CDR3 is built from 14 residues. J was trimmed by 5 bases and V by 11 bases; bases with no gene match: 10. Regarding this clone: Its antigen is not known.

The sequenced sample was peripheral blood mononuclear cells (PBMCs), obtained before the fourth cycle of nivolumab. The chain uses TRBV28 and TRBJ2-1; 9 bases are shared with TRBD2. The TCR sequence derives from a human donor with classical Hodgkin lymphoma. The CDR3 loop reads CAASPGLAHNEQFF. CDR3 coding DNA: TGTGCCGCCTCACCGGGACTAGCACACAATGAGCAGTTCTTC.